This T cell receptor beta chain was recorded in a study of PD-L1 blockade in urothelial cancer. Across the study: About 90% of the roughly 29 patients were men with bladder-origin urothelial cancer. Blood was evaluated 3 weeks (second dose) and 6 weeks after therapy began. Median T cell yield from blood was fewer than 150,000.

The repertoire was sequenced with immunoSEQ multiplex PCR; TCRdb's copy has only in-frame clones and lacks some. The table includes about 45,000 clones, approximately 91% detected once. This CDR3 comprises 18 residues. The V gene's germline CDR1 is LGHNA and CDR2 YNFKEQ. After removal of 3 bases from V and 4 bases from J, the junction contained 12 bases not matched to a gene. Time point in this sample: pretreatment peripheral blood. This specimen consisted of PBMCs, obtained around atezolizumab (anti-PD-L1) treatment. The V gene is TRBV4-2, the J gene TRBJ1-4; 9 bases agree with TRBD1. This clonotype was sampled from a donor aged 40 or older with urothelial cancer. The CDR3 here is CASSHSMGTGRYNEKLFF. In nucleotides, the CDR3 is TGTGCCAGCAGCCATTCCATGGGGACAGGGCGATATAATGAAAAACTGTTTTTT.